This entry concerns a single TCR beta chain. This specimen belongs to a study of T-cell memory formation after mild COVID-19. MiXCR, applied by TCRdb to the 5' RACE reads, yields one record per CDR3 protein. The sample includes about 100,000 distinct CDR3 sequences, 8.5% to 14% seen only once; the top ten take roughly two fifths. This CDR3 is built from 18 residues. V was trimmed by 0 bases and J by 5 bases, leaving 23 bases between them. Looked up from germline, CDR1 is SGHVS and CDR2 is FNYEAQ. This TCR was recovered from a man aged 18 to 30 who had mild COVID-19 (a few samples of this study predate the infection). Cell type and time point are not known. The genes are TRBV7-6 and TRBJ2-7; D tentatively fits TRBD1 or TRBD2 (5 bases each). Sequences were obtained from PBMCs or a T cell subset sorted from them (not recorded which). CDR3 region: CASSLAGDGGDGFDEQYF. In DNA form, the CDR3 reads TGTGCCAGCAGCTTAGCGGGGGACGGCGGCGATGGTTTCGACGAGCAGTACTTC.